Each of the 8 T cell receptor beta chains below was sequenced from the same sample in a study of cytomegalovirus exposure and HLA in healthy donors. Primers included in the PCR were 60 Vbeta and 13 Jbeta primers. Here immunoSEQ multiplex PCR was the method, and the copy in TCRdb shows in-frame clones only, minus some. The sample includes 190,000 or so clones, about 85% of them seen just once. The sample taken for sequencing was PBMCs. These receptors were collected from a woman aged 50 to 60 in good health and CMV-seropositive.

The J gene is TRBJ2-7, the V gene TRBV6-5, with D possibly TRBD2 on 5 matching bases. The V end was cut by 7 bases, the J end by 3 bases, with 16 bases between. This CDR3 has 14 amino acids. CDR1 MNHEY and CDR2 SVGAGI come from the germline V gene. CDR3 nucleotide sequence: TGTGCCAGCACCCTGACCCGGGGAAACTACGAGCAGTACTTC. This encodes CASTLTRGNYEQYF.

V usage is TRBV7-3 and J usage is TRBJ2-7; no firm D call. Trimming shortened V by 2 bases and J by 4 bases, and 9 bases separated the two germline ends. Germline CDR1 and CDR2: SGHTA and FQGTGA. The CDR3 totals 13 residues. CDR3 protein: CASSLSPFYEQYF. The CDR3 bases are TGTGCCAGCAGCTTATCCCCGTTTTACGAGCAGTACTTC.

The rearrangement links TRBV6-5 to TRBJ1-1, with a weak D call TRBD1 (6 bases). V was trimmed by 6 bases and J by 0 bases, leaving 14 bases between them. The CDR3 has 15 amino acids. Germline loops: CDR1 MNHEY, CDR2 SVGAGI. The CDR3 protein is CASSSDRFMNTEAFF. For the CDR3, the DNA is TGTGCCAGCAGCTCCGACAGGTTTATGAACACTGAAGCTTTCTTT.

This chain links TRBV9 with TRBJ1-4; TRBD1 is a possible D gene (5 bases). The CDR3 is made up of 16 amino acids. Germline V gene sequence: CDR1 SGDLS, CDR2 YYNGEE. V dropped 0 bases and J dropped 3 bases, with 12 bases sitting between them. Here the CDR3 reads CASSVALRGPNEKLFF. The DNA of the CDR3 is TGTGCCAGCAGCGTAGCCCTAAGGGGTCCTAATGAAAAACTGTTTTTT.

This chain joins TRBV25-1 and TRBJ2-1; D is perhaps TRBD1 (6 bases). With 5 bases removed from V and 4 bases from J, the gap between germline ends came to 15 bases. The germline CDR1 and CDR2 sequences are MGHDK and SYGVNS. The CDR3 covers 15 residues. For the CDR3, the DNA is TGTGCCAGCAGTCCTAGGACAGCCCGTTACAATGAGCAGTTCTTC. Translated: CASSPRTARYNEQFF. Combining the CDR3 with reference TRBV25-1 and TRBJ2-1 gives the whole variable domain EADIYQTPRYLVIGTGKKITLECSQTMGHDKMYWYQQDPGMELHLIHYSYGVNSTEKGDLSSESTVSRIRTEHFPLTLESARPSHTSQYLCASSPRTARYNEQFFGPGTRLTVL.

This rearrangement joins TRBV13 to TRBJ2-1; 8 positions agree with TRBD1. CDR1 is PRHDT and CDR2 is FYEKMQ in the germline V gene (reference sequence). Losses at the gene ends were 4 bases for V and 10 bases for J; bases not matched to a gene: 9. The CDR3 length is 14 residues. CDR3 in amino acids: CASSSPSDRVEQFF. The CDR3 nucleotides are TGTGCCAGCAGCTCTCCTTCGGACAGGGTCGAGCAGTTCTTC.

CDR3: CASSPRAGGLFF. The CDR3 DNA follows: TGTGCCAGCTCACCACGGGCAGGGGGCCTTTTCTTC. The chain carries TRBV18 and TRBJ2-1; TRBD1 agrees at 8 bases. The CDR3 totals 12 residues. Germline V gene data show CDR1 as KGHSH and CDR2 as LQKENI. Trimming at V came to 1 base and at J to 16 bases, leaving 6 bases not matched to a gene.

Here the CDR3 reads CASSLQTGNTEAFF. As DNA, the CDR3 is TGCGCCAGCAGCTTACAGACAGGAAACACTGAAGCTTTCTTT. This sequence joins TRBV5-1 and TRBJ1-1, with D possibly being TRBD1 (6 bases). The V gene's germline CDR1 is SGHRS and CDR2 YFSETQ. This CDR3 region has 14 residues. The V and J ends lost 2 bases and 2 bases respectively, with 10 bases between them.